These 20 T cell receptor beta chains were sequenced from one sample in a study of T cells in Graves' hyperthyroidism and ophthalmopathy (dated by TCRdb to about 2019). The library was prepared using multiplex PCR. Sequencing relied on an Illumina HiSeq 2000. TCR beta CDR3 regions were amplified from RNA transcripts. The first round of RT-PCR for the TCR CDR3 was performed with the HTBI primer set and the Qiagen OneStep RT-PCR kit. TCRdb reworked the public reads: Q25 trimming with fastp, MiXCR clone assembly, productive beta chains retained. Duplicate CDR3 protein sequences are folded into a single record with the most common DNA and genes. Here the sample has around 340,000 distinct CDR3 sequences; 15% to 20% occur a single time. Less than 20% of the sample belongs to the ten largest clones. The sequenced sample consisted of blood. Every receptor here comes from a woman aged 40 to 49 with Graves' ophthalmopathy.

This clonotype was counted many times. V and J are TRBV5-6 and TRBJ2-5; D gene ambiguous. The CDR3 has 15 amino acids. CDR1 SGHDT and CDR2 YYEEEE come from the germline V gene. V gave up 1 base and J gave up 0 bases, with 10 bases separating them. The CDR3 nucleotides read TGTGCCAGCAGCTTGCCGGCTTGGTACCAAGAGACCCAGTACTTC. Translating it yields CASSLPAWYQETQYF. Together with reference TRBV5-6 and TRBJ2-5, the CDR3 gives the full variable domain: DAGVTQSPTHLIKTRGQQVTLRCSPKSGHDTVSWYQQALGQGPQFIFQYYEEEERQRGNFPDRFSGHQFPNYSSELNVNALLLGDSALYLCASSLPAWYQETQYFGPGTRLLVL.

This clonotype was seen a handful of times. This sequence joins TRBV3-1 and TRBJ2-7; D is unresolved. CDR1 and CDR2 from the germline V gene are LGHDT and YNNKEL (reference sequence). This CDR3 is 13 amino acids long. The ends were cut back, 1 base at V and 3 bases at J, with 7 bases in the middle. The CDR3 loop is CASSQVGLYEQYF. In DNA form, the CDR3 reads TGTGCCAGCAGCCAAGTCGGGCTCTACGAGCAGTACTTC.

The genes are TRBV6-1 and TRBJ1-1, with D unresolved. CDR1 and CDR2 from the germline V gene are MNHNS and SASEGT. CDR3 size: 13 residues. V was shortened by 7 bases and J by 6 bases, with 15 bases between the two germline ends. CDR3 in amino acids: CASTGRKSAEAFF. In nucleotides, the CDR3 is TGTGCCAGCACCGGTCGTAAAAGCGCTGAAGCTTTCTTT.

The sample holds many counts of this clonotype. V gene TRBV28 combines with J gene TRBJ2-7; 8 bases line up with TRBD1. The junction had 7 bases not matched to a gene; V was cut back by 6 bases and J by 6 bases. Germline CDR1 reads MDHEN; CDR2 reads SYDVKM. The CDR3 consists of 13 residues. In nucleotides, the CDR3 is TGTGCCAGCAGGCCCGGGACAGGTCCCGAGCAGTACTTC. Amino acids: CASRPGTGPEQYF.

Notes on this clonotype: Given a much more abundant clone one base away, this may be a read error. V is TRBV11-1 and J is TRBJ2-4, with D possibly TRBD2 on 5 matching bases. The CDR3 covers 19 residues. CDR1 and CDR2 from the germline V gene are SGHAT and FQDESV (reference sequence). The CDR3 loop reads CASRLPSRPEGMAKNIQYF. CDR3 sequence (DNA): TGTGCCAGCCGCTTACCATCGCGACCCGAGGGAATGGCCAAAAACATTCAGTACTTC.

The sample holds many counts of this clonotype. The genes are TRBV4-2 and TRBJ1-2, with 7 bases identical to TRBD1. In germline, CDR1 is LGHNA, CDR2 YNFKEQ. This CDR3 region has 15 residues. The V gene end was trimmed by 0 bases and the J gene end by 8 bases; junction bases not matched to a gene: 9. CDR3 nucleotides: TGTGCCAGCAGCCAAGATGAGGGCAGGGGGTACGGCTACACCTTC. Encoded protein: CASSQDEGRGYGYTF.

This rearrangement joins TRBV11-2 to TRBJ2-7; D gene unclear. The CDR3 totals 13 residues. Germline V CDR1 and CDR2: SGHAT, FQNNGV. Trimming cost V 8 bases and J 1 base, with 12 bases left between them. The CDR3 nucleotides read TGTGCCAGCTCATGGACGGAATCCTACGAGCAGTACTTC. Its translation is CASSWTESYEQYF.

This clonotype was counted ten times or more. The chain couples TRBV2 to TRBJ1-5; no reliable D call. This CDR3 has 15 residues. The V and J ends lost 4 bases and 2 bases respectively, with 12 bases between them. Germline CDR1 and CDR2: SNHLY and FYNNEI. CDR3 sequence (DNA): TGTGCCAGCAGTGTGGCCCTCTTGGGCAATCAGCCCCAGCATTTT. Its translation is CASSVALLGNQPQHF.

This clonotype appeared many times. Sequence at one end of the junction differs from germline and may be a read error. The V and J genes are TRBV28 and TRBJ1-5, with TRBD1 as a possible D gene (5 bases). The length of the CDR3 is 15 residues. Per the germline V gene, CDR1 is MDHEN and CDR2 is SYDVKM. CDR3 DNA sequence: TGTGCCAGCAGTAAACTTACGGGGGGGGATCAGCCCCAGCACTTT. Translation: CASSKLTGGDQPQHF.

This clonotype came up a few times. The chain uses TRBV5-1 and TRBJ2-7, with 8 bases that match TRBD2. The V gene's germline CDR1 is SGHRS and CDR2 YFSETQ. J gave up 3 bases and V 2 bases, and 4 bases lay outside the gene matches. The length of the CDR3 is 14 residues. CDR3 residues: CASSLVGLDYEQYF. For the CDR3, the DNA is TGCGCCAGCAGCTTAGTGGGACTAGACTACGAGCAGTACTTC.

This clonotype was observed at least ten times. Mismatch with germline at one junction end may stem from a read error. The chain uses TRBV5-1 and TRBJ2-5, with a weak D call TRBD2 (5 bases). The germline V gene encodes CDR1 SGHRS and CDR2 YFSETQ. The CDR3 is 15 residues long. The CDR3 DNA reads as TGCGCCAACAGCTCAGAGACGGGATACCAAGAGACCCAGTACTTC. Protein sequence: CANSSETGYQETQYF.

This clonotype was counted many times. The rearrangement links TRBV6-5 to TRBJ2-5, with 8 bases that match TRBD1. Per germline, CDR1 MNHEY and CDR2 SVGAGI. Trimming at V came to 4 bases and at J to 5 bases, leaving 6 bases not matched to a gene. CDR3 length: 14 amino acids. The CDR3 DNA is TGTGCCAGCAGTTCGGTCCAGGGGGCCGAGACCCAGTACTTC. It is translated as CASSSVQGAETQYF.

The CDR3 DNA is TGTGCCAGCAGTTTCCGAAGTGAAGCTTTCTTT. Its translation: CASSFRSEAFF. The genes are TRBV12-3 or TRBV12-4 and TRBJ1-1; D is unresolved. There are 11 residues in the CDR3. Trimming removed 3 bases from V and 7 bases from J, with 6 bases in between.

This clonotype has at least ten counts. The chain joins TRBV6-5 to TRBJ2-7; the match to TRBD2 covers 8 bases. Germline CDR1 reads MNHEY; CDR2 reads SVGAGI. The CDR3 spans 14 residues. The trim removed 10 bases at V and 1 base at J, leaving 9 bases unmatched. The CDR3, as DNA: TGTGCCACAGGAGCGGGAGCTAGGTCCTACGAGCAGTACTTC. As protein: CATGAGARSYEQYF.

The sample holds many counts of this clonotype. The chain recombines TRBV28 with TRBJ2-7; no clear D gene. CDR1 is MDHEN, CDR2 SYDVKM, per germline. The CDR3 is 15 residues long. The germline V and J ends were trimmed by 3 bases and 1 base, with 13 bases remaining between them. DNA of the CDR3: TGTGCCAGCAGTTTTGGCCACACGCGATCCTACGAGCAGTACTTC. Translating gives CASSFGHTRSYEQYF.

On this clonotype: The junction and the germline gene differ at one end; a read error may be behind it. J is TRBJ2-2 and V is TRBV20-1; perhaps TRBD2 as D (5 bases). CDR1 is DFQATT and CDR2 is SNEGSKA in the germline V gene (reference sequence). CDR3 length equals 14 residues. CDR3 protein: CSATLIGGTGELYF. The CDR3 nucleotides read TGCAGTGCCACTCTAATTGGAGGCACCGGGGAGCTGTATTTT.

This clonotype occurred many times. The gene calls are TRBV11-2 and TRBJ2-5, with 7 bases matching TRBD1. The CDR3 consists of 13 residues. The ends lost 6 bases at V and 2 bases at J; junction bases unmatched: 3. Germline V CDR1 and CDR2: SGHAT, FQNNGV. CDR3 nucleotide sequence: TGTGCCAGCAGTCACAGGGGACAAGAGACCCAGTACTTC. Translation gives CASSHRGQETQYF.

This clonotype has ten or more counts. The rearrangement joins TRBV2 to TRBJ1-5, with 7 bases lining up with TRBD1. V lost 6 bases and J lost 6; bases outside the gene matches: 11. The CDR3 is 15 residues long. Germline V gene sequence: CDR1 SNHLY, CDR2 FYNNEI. CDR3 protein: CASSLGSPGGQPQHF. CDR3 sequence (DNA): TGTGCCAGCAGCTTAGGGTCGCCAGGGGGTCAGCCCCAGCATTTT.

This clonotype showed up many times. This sequence joins TRBV2 and TRBJ2-7, with D unresolved. The CDR3 is made up of 13 amino acids. V lost 7 bases to trimming and J lost 4 bases, with 14 bases between them. The germline V gene encodes CDR1 SNHLY and CDR2 FYNNEI. The CDR3 DNA is TGTGCCAGCACGACGGAAGGTCCTTACGAGCAGTACTTC. This sequence encodes CASTTEGPYEQYF.

This clonotype was counted a few times. The genes are TRBV18 and TRBJ2-2, with a weak D call TRBD1 (5 bases). With 2 bases removed from V and 5 bases from J, the gap between germline ends came to 15 bases. Germline CDR1 and CDR2: KGHSH and LQKENI. There are 16 residues in the CDR3. CDR3 region: CASSPDSFPGTGELFF. The CDR3 nucleotides are TGTGCCAGCTCACCAGACAGCTTTCCAGGGACCGGGGAGCTGTTTTTT.